The rows below give T cell receptor beta chains drawn from one sample of a study of blood T cell repertoires in COVID-19. Sequencing used immunoSEQ multiplex PCR; TCRdb keeps in-frame clones, though not all of them. The data contain 70,000 to 90,000 clones, around nine tenths of them seen just once; the ten biggest clones take up about 7%. Material for sequencing was peripheral blood. The receptor source for this set is a human donor in a cohort sampled during active COVID-19. Each CDR3 is given with its conserved first and last residue. D genes are given only for firm matches. Clone sizes are given selectively: once, few, many, or a class where the clone is expanded.

J gene,V gene,D gene,clone size,CDR3 DNA,CDR3 protein
TRBJ1-1,TRBV5-6,-,few,TGTGCCAGCAGCCTTCGCTTAGCTTTCACTGAAGCTTTCTTT,CASSLRLAFTEAFF
TRBJ1-3,TRBV28,-,-,TGTGCCAGCAGATTGAGGACACTATCGTTGGGAAACACCATATATTTT,CASRLRTLSLGNTIYF
TRBJ2-1,TRBV15,TRBD2,-,TGTGCCACCAGCAGAGCAACTAGCGCCTCCCCGTTCTTC,CATSRATSASPFF
TRBJ2-3,TRBV19,-,-,TGTGCCAGTAGTATAGAGCCCCGGGACATTTACTCCACGGGCACAGATACGCAGTATTTT,CASSIEPRDIYSTGTDTQYF
TRBJ1-1,TRBV3-1/TRBV3-2,TRBD1,-,TGTGCCAGCAGCCAAACCCTACAGGGGACTGAAGCTTTCTTT,CASSQTLQGTEAFF
TRBJ2-7,TRBV28,TRBD1,-,TGTGCCAGCAGTTTAGGGACAGGTATCGAGCAGTACTTC,CASSLGTGIEQYF
TRBJ2-3,TRBV4-2,TRBD2,-,TGTGCCAGCAGCCAAGGGACTAGCGGGGGGGCAGATACGCAGTATTTT,CASSQGTSGGADTQYF
TRBJ2-1,TRBV5-1,TRBD2,-,TGCGCCAGCAGCTTGTTGTCTAGCGGGCCGGGAACGGATGAGCAGTTCTTC,CASSLLSSGPGTDEQFF
TRBJ1-5,TRBV20-1,-,-,TGCAGTGCTAGTAGGGCAGAAACTAGTAGTCAGCCCCAGCATTTT,CSASRAETSSQPQHF
TRBJ2-5,TRBV28,-,-,TGTGCCAGCAGTTTAATCCGGGAGACCCAGTACTTC,CASSLIRETQYF
TRBJ1-1,TRBV3-1/TRBV3-2,-,-,TGTGCCAGCAGCCAGTCAGGCCTTGAAGCTTTCTTT,CASSQSGLEAFF
TRBJ2-1,TRBV10-3,-,-,TGTGCCATCAGTGCCGACTCCGCGGTGGATGAGCAGTTCTTC,CAISADSAVDEQFF
TRBJ2-5,TRBV3-1/TRBV3-2,-,-,TGTGCCAGCAGCCAAGCGGGGGGCGTCGTGGAGACCCAGTACTTC,CASSQAGGVVETQYF
TRBJ2-5,TRBV5-1,-,-,TGCGCCAGCAGCTTTTCTTCGGGGGAGACCCAGTACTTC,CASSFSSGETQYF
TRBJ1-2,TRBV19,TRBD1,-,TGTGCCAGTACCCCCGGGACAGGGATACATGGCTACACCTTC,CASTPGTGIHGYTF
TRBJ1-1,TRBV7-9,-,-,TGTGCCAGCAGCCAAACGACAGCTAACACTGAAGCTTTCTTT,CASSQTTANTEAFF